This passage covers 28 T cell receptor beta chains from one sample sequenced in a study of cytotoxic CD8 clonotypes in ibrutinib-treated CLL. Data came from immunoSEQ multiplex PCR; TCRdb stores just in-frame clones and leaves some out. The table lists 160,000 or so clones, around nine tenths of them singletons. This sample comprised PBMCs, obtained at disease progression, from a patient treated with ibrutinib. Every receptor here comes from a human donor with chronic lymphocytic leukemia.

This rearrangement joins TRBV7-9 to TRBJ1-4; D is uncertain. The CDR3 has 15 residues. V lost 2 bases and J 4 bases, leaving 11 bases between the germline ends. CDR1 SEHNR and CDR2 FQNEAQ come from the germline V gene (reference sequence). The CDR3 DNA follows: TGTGCCAGCAGCTTAAGTTCAGGACTTAATGAAAAACTGTTTTTT. It translates to CASSLSSGLNEKLFF.

The rearrangement uses TRBV6-6 and TRBJ2-2; 7 nucleotides agree with TRBD2. The ends lost 8 bases at V and 5 bases at J; junction bases unmatched: 5. Germline V lookup: CDR1 MNHNY, CDR2 SVGAGI (reference sequence). This CDR3 is 13 amino acids long. The CDR3 DNA follows: TGTGCCAGCCGGCGACTAGCTACCGGGGAGCTGTTTTTT. The encoded protein is CASRRLATGELFF.

CDR3 DNA: TGTGCCAGCAGTTACGGGACAGGGCTCGGCTACACCTTC. Its protein product is CASSYGTGLGYTF. The chain has TRBV6-5 and TRBJ1-2; 9 bases are shared with TRBD1. This CDR3 is 13 amino acids long. CDR1 is MNHEY, CDR2 SVGAGI, per germline. The V segment lost 2 bases and the J segment 8 bases; nucleotides outside the gene matches: 3.

The V call is TRBV7-2, the J call TRBJ2-1, with 15 nucleotides matching TRBD2. CDR3 length: 17 residues. Germline V gene data show CDR1 as SGHTA and CDR2 as FQGNSA. The trim removed 1 base at V and 8 bases at J, leaving 6 bases unmatched. DNA of the CDR3: TGTGCCAGCAGCTTAGTTGGACTAGCGGGAGGGATTGATGAGCAGTTCTTC. This translates into CASSLVGLAGGIDEQFF.

CDR3: CASRRETGAMSTEAFF. CDR3 nucleotide sequence: TGTGCCAGCAGGAGGGAGACAGGGGCCATGAGCACTGAAGCTTTCTTT. The V gene is TRBV25-1, the J gene TRBJ1-1, with 8 bases identical to TRBD1. Per the germline V gene, CDR1 is MGHDK and CDR2 is SYGVNS. The junction had 13 bases not matched to a gene; V was cut back by 6 bases and J by 4 bases. The CDR3 covers 16 residues.

The V call is TRBV29-1, the J call TRBJ2-7; the D gene is possibly TRBD1 (6 bases). Per germline, CDR1 SQVTM and CDR2 ANQGSEA. V was clipped by 6 bases and J by 5 bases, with 11 bases between them. The CDR3 length is 11 residues. The CDR3 reads CSVGQVHEQYF. CDR3 DNA: TGCAGCGTGGGACAAGTTCACGAGCAGTACTTC.

In this sample, this clone turned up once. CDR3 region: CSAGTGGNTIYF. In DNA, the CDR3 is TGCAGCGCGGGGACAGGGGGCAACACCATATATTTT. V usage is TRBV29-1 and J usage is TRBJ1-3, with 12 bases that match TRBD1. Germline values: CDR1 SQVTM, CDR2 ANQGSEA. Trimming at V came to 7 bases and at J to 7 bases, leaving 2 bases not matched to a gene. The CDR3 totals 12 residues.

V usage is TRBV7-9 and J usage is TRBJ1-2; 7 bases are shared with TRBD1. Germline values: CDR1 SEHNR, CDR2 FQNEAQ (reference sequence). The trim removed 5 bases at V and 4 bases at J, leaving 10 bases unmatched. The length of the CDR3 is 15 residues. CDR3 in DNA: TGTGCCAGCAGCCCCGACAGGGTTATTCCCTATGGCTACACCTTC. It specifies CASSPDRVIPYGYTF.

This sequence joins TRBV19 and TRBJ1-2; D is unclear. Trimming cost V 3 bases and J 4 bases, with 12 bases left between them. CDR3 length equals 14 residues. The germline V gene has CDR1 LNHDA and CDR2 SQIVND (reference sequence). The CDR3 coding sequence is TGTGCCAGTAGTATTTGGCAAGGGTCCTATGGCTACACCTTC. This encodes CASSIWQGSYGYTF.

The chain employs TRBV5-6 and TRBJ2-3, with TRBD2 matching 9 bases. CDR3 size: 16 residues. CDR1 and CDR2 from the germline V gene are SGHDT and YYEEEE. After removal of 0 bases from V and 3 bases from J, the junction contained 5 bases not matched to a gene. CDR3 loop: CASSLVAGAGTDTQYF. CDR3 sequence (DNA): TGTGCCAGCAGCTTGGTAGCGGGAGCCGGGACAGATACGCAGTATTTT.

V usage is TRBV27 and J usage is TRBJ2-1, with D unclear. The CDR3 extends over 15 amino acids. The V end lost 5 bases, the J end lost 0 bases, and 11 bases lay between the germline ends. Looked up from germline, CDR1 is MNHEY and CDR2 is SMNVEV (reference sequence). CDR3 nucleotide sequence: TGTGCCAGCAGTGGGTTGCGGCTCTCCTACAATGAGCAGTTCTTC. The encoded protein is CASSGLRLSYNEQFF.

The chain uses TRBV15 and TRBJ1-4; D remains ambiguous. V was pared by 1 base and J by 0 bases, with 18 bases between. Germline V gene data show CDR1 as LNHNV and CDR2 as YYDKDF (reference sequence). CDR3 length equals 19 residues. The CDR3 reads CATSRVYTRYRATNEKLFF. The CDR3 DNA is TGTGCCACCAGCAGAGTTTATACGCGGTACCGAGCAACTAATGAAAAACTGTTTTTT.

The gene calls are TRBV29-1 and TRBJ2-1; 13 bases agree with TRBD2. The V and J ends lost 6 bases and 2 bases, in that order; junction bases with no gene match: 10. The CDR3 is 17 amino acids. Per the germline V gene, CDR1 is SQVTM and CDR2 is ANQGSEA. The CDR3 DNA reads as TGCAGCGTCAGACTAGCGGGAGGCGCTGGCCCCTACAATGAGCAGTTCTTC. This sequence encodes CSVRLAGGAGPYNEQFF.

The J gene is TRBJ2-7, the V gene TRBV5-1, with unresolved D. Trimming removed 3 bases at V and 4 bases at J, with 11 bases between. The CDR3 sequence is 13 residues long. Per the germline V gene, CDR1 is SGHRS and CDR2 is YFSETQ. This chain's CDR3 is CASSWADDYEQYF. The CDR3 DNA is TGCGCCAGCAGCTGGGCGGATGATTACGAGCAGTACTTC.

V is TRBV27 and J is TRBJ2-5; 10 nucleotides align to TRBD2. J was trimmed by 1 base and V by 6 bases; bases with no gene match: 5. CDR1 and CDR2 (germline): MNHEY, SMNVEV (reference sequence). The CDR3 runs 15 residues. The DNA of the CDR3 is TGTGCCAGCAGGGAATGGACTAGCGGCCAAGAGACCCAGTACTTC. This gives the protein CASREWTSGQETQYF.

The genes are TRBV6-5 and TRBJ1-1; TRBD1 matches 9 bases. Germline CDR1 reads MNHEY; CDR2 reads SVGAGI. The CDR3 length is 14 residues. Trimming removed 2 bases from V and 7 bases from J; junction bases left unmatched: 5. The CDR3 nucleotides are TGTGCCAGCAGTTACCCAGGACAGGGGAGTGAAGCTTTCTTT. It is translated as CASSYPGQGSEAFF.

This clone appeared once. The V call is TRBV7-9, the J call TRBJ1-2; TRBD1 matches 9 bases. V gave up 3 bases and J gave up 8 bases; unmatched junction bases: 10. Germline loops: CDR1 SEHNR, CDR2 FQNEAQ (reference sequence). CDR3 size: 15 residues. The DNA of the CDR3 is TGTGCCAGCAGCTTCCAAAAACAGGGGGCGCAGGGCTACACCTTC. Translation gives CASSFQKQGAQGYTF.

The chain is built from TRBV7-3 and TRBJ2-1; TRBD1 is a possible D gene (5 bases). Germline values: CDR1 SGHTA, CDR2 FQGTGA. Between the trimmed V and J ends, which lost 9 bases and 2 bases, there was a span of 14 bases. This CDR3 contains 14 residues. The CDR3 DNA is TGTGCCAGTTCTAGGGGCCCCGCCTACAATGAGCAGTTCTTC. Protein: CASSRGPAYNEQFF. The whole variable domain, remainder taken from reference TRBV7-3 and TRBJ2-1, is GAGVSQTPSNKVTEKGKYVELRCDPISGHTALYWYRQSLGQGPEFLIYFQGTGAADDSGLPNDRFFAVRPEGSVSTLKIQRTERGDSAVYLCASSRGPAYNEQFFGPGTRLTVL.

The V and J genes are TRBV4-3 and TRBJ1-1, with no clear D. This CDR3 has 16 amino acids. Germline V CDR1 and CDR2: LGHNA, YSLEER. Trimming shortened V by 0 bases and J by 1 base, and 12 bases separated the two germline ends. CDR3 amino acids: CASSQDLWAENTEAFF. In DNA, the CDR3 is TGCGCCAGCAGCCAAGATTTGTGGGCGGAGAACACTGAAGCTTTCTTT.

The chain uses TRBV7-9 and TRBJ2-3, with TRBD2 matching 7 bases. Germline V gene data show CDR1 as SEHNR and CDR2 as FQNEAQ (reference sequence). The V gene end was trimmed by 0 bases and the J gene end by 2 bases; junction bases not matched to a gene: 2. The CDR3 runs 15 residues. Here the CDR3 DNA reads TGTGCCAGCAGCTTAGCGGGAGGGCCCACAGATACGCAGTATTTT. Protein product: CASSLAGGPTDTQYF. Drawing the rest from reference TRBV7-9 and TRBJ2-3, the complete variable domain is DTGVSQNPRHKITKRGQNVTFRCDPISEHNRLYWYRQTLGQGPEFLTYFQNEAQLEKSRLLSDRFSAERPKGSFSTLEIQRTEQGDSAMYLCASSLAGGPTDTQYFGPGTRLTVL.

About this clone: Other DNA sequences in the same sample also yield this CDR3. The rearrangement joins TRBV18 to TRBJ2-5; D not certain. This CDR3 has 13 residues. Germline CDR1 KGHSH, CDR2 LQKENI. Trimming removed 3 bases at V and 0 bases at J, with 5 bases between. CDR3 DNA: TGTGCCAGCTCACCGCCCTACCAAGAGACCCAGTACTTC. As protein: CASSPPYQETQYF.

V usage is TRBV12-5 and J usage is TRBJ2-5; 9 bases fit TRBD1. Trimming cost V 1 base and J 0 bases; bases outside gene matches: 6. Germline CDR1 is LGHNT and CDR2 is FRNRAP. The CDR3 loop spans 17 amino acids. This chain's CDR3 is CASGLAGQGTYQETQYF. DNA of the CDR3: TGTGCTAGTGGTTTGGCGGGACAGGGAACGTACCAAGAGACCCAGTACTTC.

The chain links TRBV7-6 to TRBJ2-7; 9 nucleotides line up with TRBD1. Unmatched junction bases numbered 12, after V lost 2 bases and J lost 7 bases. Germline CDR1 and CDR2: SGHVS and FNYEAQ. This CDR3 has 16 residues. The CDR3: CASSLPKDRGTWEQYF. CDR3 nucleotides: TGTGCCAGCAGCTTACCCAAGGACAGGGGAACCTGGGAGCAGTACTTC.

The chain employs TRBV12-5 and TRBJ1-5; no reliable D call. This CDR3 has 14 amino acids. Deletions cut 1 base from V and 0 bases from J, with 4 bases between. Looked up from germline, CDR1 is LGHNT and CDR2 is FRNRAP. The CDR3 is CASGLESSNQPQHF. Here the CDR3 DNA reads TGTGCTAGTGGTTTGGAGAGTAGCAATCAGCCCCAGCATTTT. Filled out from reference TRBV12-5 and TRBJ1-5, the complete variable domain reads DARVTQTPRHKVTEMGQEVTMRCQPILGHNTVFWYRQTMMQGLELLAYFRNRAPLDDSGMPKDRFSAEMPDATLATLKIQPSEPRDSAVYFCASGLESSNQPQHFGDGTRLSIL.

This clone has a handful of counts. This rearrangement joins TRBV6-5 to TRBJ1-2, with 8 positions matching TRBD1. V trimming: 0 bases; J trimming: 5 bases; junction bases outside the gene matches: 2. CDR3 length: 14 residues. Per the germline V gene, CDR1 is MNHEY and CDR2 is SVGAGI. CDR3 bases: TGTGCCAGCAGTTACTCTCGGACAGGGTATGGCTACACCTTC. Translation gives CASSYSRTGYGYTF.

In the case of this clone: Different DNA sequences within this sample yield the same CDR3. V is TRBV30 and J is TRBJ1-1; maybe TRBD1 (5 bases). The CDR3 consists of 12 residues. Germline V gives CDR1 GTSNPN, CDR2 SVGIG (reference sequence). Trimming left V 4 bases short and J 4 bases short, with 10 bases between. The CDR3 spells CAWTTGGTEAFF. CDR3 DNA sequence: TGTGCCTGGACGACGGGGGGCACTGAAGCTTTCTTT.

The rearrangement joins TRBV7-2 to TRBJ2-1; 11 positions match TRBD2. Trimming took 4 bases from V and 4 from J; bases not matched to a gene: 12. Germline lookup yields CDR1 SGHTA and CDR2 FQGNSA. The CDR3 is 18 residues long. CDR3 region: CASSSGTQGLAVYNEQFF. The CDR3 nucleotides are TGTGCCAGCAGCTCCGGGACTCAGGGACTAGCGGTTTACAATGAGCAGTTCTTC.

V and J are TRBV6-5 and TRBJ2-2; the D is unclear. The V gene's germline CDR1 is MNHEY and CDR2 SVGAGI. The CDR3 sequence is 14 residues long. V lost 6 bases and J lost 7, with 15 bases in between. The CDR3 DNA is TGTGCCAGCAGCTCAGGCCAGGTTAGCGGGGAGCTGTTTTTT. Its protein is CASSSGQVSGELFF.